A selection of T cell receptor beta chains follows, all from one sample in a study of long-term antiretroviral therapy in people with HIV. Sequencing used immunoSEQ multiplex PCR; TCRdb keeps in-frame clones, though not all of them. The table has around 26,000 clones, roughly 77% seen once; the top ten hold around 4.8%. This material consisted of unsorted PBMCs, taken 0.5 years after starting antiretroviral therapy. These receptors were collected from a woman between 40 and 50 years old with HIV. CDR3s include the opening cysteine and the closing phenylalanine or tryptophan. A D gene is named only where the DNA matches it firmly. Expanded clones get a size class; other rows say once, few or many, or leave the size out.

clone_size d_call j_call v_call cdr3_aa cdr3_nt
once TRBD2 TRBJ2-1 TRBV4-1 CASSHIAGAFNEQFF TGCGCCAGCAGCCACATAGCGGGGGCCTTCAATGAGCAGTTCTTC
NA NA TRBJ1-4 TRBV28 CASSSALVGNEKLFF TGTGCCAGCAGTTCGGCGTTGGTGGGTAATGAAAAACTGTTTTTT
NA TRBD2 TRBJ2-7 TRBV5-4 CASSLTSGGAHEQYF TGTGCCAGCAGCTTAACTAGCGGGGGGGCCCACGAGCAGTACTTC
NA NA TRBJ2-7 TRBV5-1 CASTSGLSGEEQYF TGCGCCAGCACTTCGGGTCTATCGGGGGAAGAGCAGTACTTC
NA TRBD2 TRBJ2-5 TRBV5-1 CASSSSGGAISETQYF TGCGCCAGCAGCTCAAGCGGGGGGGCAATCAGTGAGACCCAGTACTTC
NA NA TRBJ1-2 TRBV19 CASSIFLTARDHGYTF TGTGCCAGTAGTATTTTTTTAACCGCCAGGGACCATGGCTACACCTTC
NA NA TRBJ2-3 TRBV7-6 CASSFGGSFTDTQYF TGTGCCAGCAGCTTTGGGGGTAGTTTCACAGATACGCAGTATTTT
NA NA TRBJ1-6 TRBV10-3 CAISEIGSNSPLHF TGTGCCATCAGTGAGATAGGGAGTAATTCCCCCCTCCACTTT
NA NA TRBJ2-3 TRBV4-1 CASSKISLTDTQYF TGCGCCAGCAGCAAGATCTCTCTAACAGATACGCAGTATTTT
NA NA TRBJ1-2 TRBV7-9 CASSPGGQGRNYGYTF TGTGCCAGCAGCCCCGGGGGGCAGGGGAGAAACTATGGCTACACCTTC
medium-sized NA TRBJ2-1 TRBV9 CASSPSGGQRGQFF TGTGCCAGCAGCCCATCCGGGGGGCAACGGGGGCAGTTCTTC
once NA TRBJ1-5 TRBV30 CAWSVRPRNQPQHF TGTGCCTGGAGTGTACGCCCCCGCAATCAGCCCCAGCATTTT
NA TRBD2 TRBJ2-2 TRBV4-3 CASSQYSGGAIGELFF TGCGCCAGCAGCCAATATAGCGGGGGGGCTATCGGGGAGCTGTTTTTT
NA TRBD1 TRBJ2-2 TRBV6-6 CASSPHDRANTGELFF TGTGCCAGCAGCCCTCATGACAGGGCGAACACCGGGGAGCTGTTTTTT
NA NA TRBJ1-3 TRBV19 CASRPAPGNTIYF TGTGCCAGTAGGCCTGCCCCCGGAAACACCATATATTTT
few NA TRBJ1-5 TRBV28 CASSSHQPQHF TGTGCCAGCAGTTCCCATCAGCCCCAGCATTTT
NA TRBD2 TRBJ2-1 TRBV7-3 CASSPTSGGYNEQFF TGTGCCAGCAGCCCGACTAGCGGGGGATACAATGAGCAGTTCTTC
few TRBD2 TRBJ2-7 TRBV14 CASSQEGAGDYEQYF TGTGCCAGCAGCCAAGAAGGCGCGGGGGACTACGAGCAGTACTTC
NA NA TRBJ1-2 TRBV30 CAWTGTNYGYTF TGTGCCTGGACGGGGACAAACTATGGCTACACCTTC
NA NA TRBJ1-1 TRBV30 CAWSDSPNTEAFF TGTGCCTGGAGTGACAGTCCTAACACTGAAGCTTTCTTT
few NA TRBJ1-6 TRBV5-4 CASSLAENSPLHF TGTGCCAGCAGCTTGGCGGAAAATTCACCCCTCCACTTT
few NA TRBJ1-1 TRBV18 CASSPMDRNTEAFF TGTGCCAGCTCACCGATGGACAGGAACACTGAAGCTTTCTTT
NA NA TRBJ1-1 TRBV7-8 CASSFGQGNTEAFF TGTGCCAGCAGCTTCGGGCAGGGGAACACTGAAGCTTTCTTT
NA NA TRBJ1-3 TRBV4-2 CASSRGTPSSGNTIYF TGTGCCAGCAGCCGGGGGACGCCGAGCTCTGGAAACACCATATATTTT
NA TRBD1 TRBJ1-1 TRBV18 CASSPATGGWEAFF TGTGCCAGCTCACCTGCTACAGGGGGATGGGAAGCTTTCTTT
NA TRBD1 TRBJ2-5 TRBV5-6 CASNRRQGWEQETQYF TGTGCCAGCAACCGGAGACAGGGTTGGGAACAAGAGACCCAGTACTTC
NA TRBD1 TRBJ2-7 TRBV25-1 CASSPLSGDRAYEQYF TGTGCCAGCAGCCCCCTTTCTGGGGACAGGGCCTACGAGCAGTACTTC
NA NA TRBJ2-7 TRBV5-1 CASSLDRFSYEQYF TGCGCCAGCAGCTTGGACAGGTTCTCCTACGAGCAGTACTTC
NA NA TRBJ2-3 TRBV11-2 CASSLAFRRRALTDTQYF TGTGCCAGCAGCTTAGCGTTTCGGCGGAGAGCACTAACAGATACGCAGTATTTT
NA TRBD2 TRBJ2-5 TRBV5-1 CASSPRGGITQETQYF TGCGCCAGCAGCCCACGGGGGGGGATTACCCAAGAGACCCAGTACTTC
NA NA TRBJ1-2 TRBV19 CASSRDIRYGYTF TGTGCCAGTAGTAGGGACATTAGATATGGCTACACCTTC
NA TRBD1 TRBJ2-5 TRBV11-2 CASSRDREETQYF TGTGCCAGCAGCAGGGACAGGGAAGAGACCCAGTACTTC
NA TRBD2 TRBJ2-1 TRBV27 CASRIAGSYNEQFF TGTGCCAGCAGAATAGCGGGGTCATACAATGAGCAGTTCTTC
NA NA TRBJ2-7 TRBV7-3 CASSLRIGENYEQYF TGTGCCAGCAGCTTAAGGATCGGGGAAAATTACGAGCAGTACTTC
NA TRBD2 TRBJ2-2 TRBV7-9 CASSLELAGGTNTGELFF TGTGCCAGCAGCTTAGAACTAGCGGGGGGCACGAACACCGGGGAGCTGTTTTTT
NA TRBD1 TRBJ1-6 TRBV11-2 CASSPGQGAGSPLHF TGTGCCAGCAGCCCCGGACAGGGGGCGGGTTCACCCCTCCACTTT
NA TRBD1 TRBJ1-4 TRBV7-2 CASSLGRGGAWEKLFF TGTGCCAGCAGCTTAGGTAGAGGGGGCGCTTGGGAAAAACTGTTTTTT
few TRBD1 TRBJ1-6 TRBV11-2 CASSLGQASSALHF TGTGCCAGCAGCTTGGGACAGGCTAGCTCGGCCCTCCACTTT
NA TRBD2 TRBJ2-5 TRBV5-5 CASSLTLAGVEETQYF TGTGCCAGCAGCTTGACCCTAGCGGGGGTGGAAGAGACCCAGTACTTC
few TRBD1 TRBJ2-1 TRBV7-9 CASSYEPGQIF TGTGCCAGCAGCTACGAGCCGGGACAGATCTTC
NA TRBD1 TRBJ1-3 TRBV9 CASSRGTGGGNTIYF TGTGCCAGCAGCAGAGGGACAGGGGGCGGAAACACCATATATTTT
NA NA TRBJ2-7 TRBV28 CASSRRGGSYEQYF TGTGCCAGCAGTCGCCGGGGCGGTTCCTACGAGCAGTACTTC
NA NA TRBJ2-1 TRBV5-1 CASSLEPRVDEQFF TGCGCCAGCAGCTTGGAACCCCGAGTCGATGAGCAGTTCTTC
NA TRBD2 TRBJ2-3 TRBV5-1 CASSLGLAGPDTQYF TGCGCCAGCAGCTTGGGACTAGCAGGGCCAGATACGCAGTATTTT
NA TRBD2 TRBJ2-7 TRBV9 CASSETSGGAYEQYF TGTGCCAGCAGCGAAACTAGCGGGGGGGCGTACGAGCAGTACTTC
NA TRBD1 TRBJ1-4 TRBV5-4 CASSLRDRGANEKLFF TGTGCCAGCAGCTTGAGGGACAGGGGAGCTAATGAAAAACTGTTTTTT
NA TRBD2 TRBJ2-1 TRBV5-5 CASSLERGNEQFF TGTGCCAGCAGCTTGGAGCGGGGCAATGAGCAGTTCTTC
NA NA TRBJ2-7 TRBV13 CASSAGFPSYEQYF TGTGCCAGCAGCGCGGGCTTCCCCTCCTACGAGCAGTACTTC
NA NA TRBJ1-6 TRBV25-1 CASAEHPYSPLHF TGTGCCAGCGCCGAACACCCATATTCACCCCTCCACTTT
NA NA TRBJ1-4 TRBV5-6 CASSWGRGARNGKLFF TGTGCCAGCAGCTGGGGTAGGGGGGCGAGGAACGGAAAACTGTTTTTT
few NA TRBJ1-2 TRBV2 CASSKQGANYGYTF TGTGCCAGCAGTAAACAGGGAGCTAACTATGGCTACACCTTC
NA TRBD2 TRBJ2-3 TRBV5-4 CASSLQGLGTDTQYF TGTGCCAGCAGCTTGCAGGGACTAGGGACAGATACGCAGTATTTT
NA NA TRBJ1-2 TRBV15 CATSRDGRGGYGYTF TGTGCCACCAGCAGAGATGGGCGGGGGGGCTATGGCTACACCTTC